This T cell receptor (beta chain) is from a study of cytomegalovirus exposure and HLA in healthy donors listed by TCRdb under 2017. Regarding the research as a whole: According to an earlier analysis of a few hundred of the donors, about 179 million T cells yielded 95 million to 140 million unique TCR beta sequences and approximately 280 Gb of sequence data. Roughly 300 gigabases of sequencing data and approximately 80 million unique TCR sequences were included in an early release covering 550 to 650 HLA-typed donors. Of the 398 genotyped donors, 81% were placed in the genetic ancestry cluster associated with self-reported Caucasian donors. The study aimed to test whether signatures of past pathogen exposure could be identified by cataloging public T cell receptors. Using immunosequencing, the study profiled T cell repertoires from about 650 subjects and related those repertoires to cytomegalovirus serostatus. A separate validation cohort of roughly 130 different subjects was used in addition to the 666-subject first cohort. The study combined high-throughput TCR immunosequencing, statistical association of individual TCRs with disease status, and machine learning to predict cytomegalovirus infection status. A later analysis re-examined previously published TCR beta repertoires from 610 or so donors and added high-resolution HLA genotyping to investigate patterns of TCR occurrence. Rather than drawing on any new phenotypic data, the later analysis identified candidate immune exposures from TCR beta sequences and the way those sequences occurred across donors. In an earlier analysis of around 540 of the donors, high-throughput TCR beta sequencing was used to judge whether each TCR beta V gene segment behaved as functional or pseudogenic. Donor age, sex, ethnicity and CMV serostatus were collected together with the repertoire data. A later genetic analysis took genome-wide SNP genotypes for about three fifths of the 666 donors and used that subset as a discovery cohort. All discovery cohort repertoires had been generated using a single sequencing platform. HLA typing included class I and class II loci at four-digit resolution. Typing coverage varied by locus: roughly 629-640 donors for A, B, C, DRB1 and DQB1; more than 500 for DQA1; approximately 570 for DPA1; 400 to 480 for DPB1. A handful of DR-DQ haplotypes were treated as single units for association and clustering because of strong linkage in the cohort. Among over 350 genotyped donors of the cohort, an average of about 240,000 unique TCR beta nucleotide sequences were sequenced per donor, roughly 18% of them non-productive. Findings and caveats that apply to the study as a whole: Because HLA typing was unavailable for some donors at each locus, only the typed subset was used in association tests. A few of the identified cytomegalovirus-associated TCR beta chains were confirmed in vitro to be specific for cytomegalovirus antigens. Correlated functional status among segregating V segments might reflect linkage disequilibrium, but an unknown experimental factor could not be ruled out. In a later analysis, several top co-occurrence clusters were reported to appear linked to parvovirus B19, influenza, CMV and Epstein-Barr virus. Most TCR sequences were seen in very few donors, while some public TCRs were found in many individuals. In the study, around 150 TCR beta chains were listed as associated with cytomegalovirus. In a later genetic analysis, a missense DCLRE1C variant was associated with V-gene and J-gene trimming of TCR beta chains, and the association was replicated in an independent cohort. In a later analysis, HLA-associated TCR beta chains were found to be more clonally expanded and to have lower generation probabilities than equally common non-associated chains. In a later analysis, some 18,000 TCR beta sequences were associated with specific HLA alleles at a false discovery rate of 0.05. According to a later analysis, TCR association rates differed among HLA loci, with DRB1 alleles showing the most associated TCRs and HLA-C alleles showing the fewest. Cytomegalovirus status was reported to be diagnosed by the classifier with high specificity and sensitivity in both the original and validation cohorts. A group of highly shared sequence variants was considered likely to be a technical artifact of the sequencing pipeline. In an earlier analysis of approximately 590 of the donors, most TCR beta V segments were observed in productive rearrangements about 87% or about 30% of the time, broadly matching IMGT annotations. Because counts were too low, roughly 16 rarely observed V segments, including chromosome 9 orphons, were left out of the earlier analysis of a few hundred of the donors. A further reported finding was that TCR beta sequences accurately predicted the HLA-A and HLA-B alleles for most subjects in the first cohort. For the cohort, immune exposure information was limited to CMV serostatus. Roughly uniform sequencing depth across donors was assumed in presence/absence analyses, although this assumption may not hold. Some IMGT-functional V segments, including TRBV6-2 and TRBV6-3, could not be told apart with the 87-base-pair reads, so those segments were excluded. When HLA alleles, especially DR and DQ, strongly co-occurred, TCR associations were difficult to assign to individual alleles. In a later analysis, most CMV-associated TCR beta chains were found to appear HLA-restricted, with HLA associations seemingly driven largely by CMV exposure. The authors suggested that the approach could potentially be generalized to other disease states and immunological phenotypes. The cohort was sequenced for TCR beta chains only, and without alpha or paired-chain data the features that could be detected were limited. A later genetic analysis reported fewer N-insertions in productive TCRs among donors in an Asian-associated ancestry cluster than the roughly 650-donor mean.

The cohort was made up of about 610 healthy bone marrow donors. Cohort members were all nominally healthy when sampled, although unrecorded immune exposures were likely present. The donor tested CMV seropositive and was one of the 289 seropositive cohort members. A peripheral blood sample was collected from each donor, and TCR beta sequencing was performed on peripheral blood mononuclear cells. The Qiagen DNeasy Blood Extraction Kit was used to extract genomic DNA from the blood cell samples. Comment on this clone: The specificity of this receptor is unknown. Base qualities were left out, and no much larger clone turns up one base away.

Measured from the cysteine to the phenylalanine, the CDR3 is 15 residues long. Kept here is only the CDR3 DNA, which spans 45 bases and is read in frame from base 1. Relative to germline, V is missing 4 bases and J is missing 1 base, with 3 bases of the junction outside any gene match. From the germline V gene, CDR1 is MNHNS and CDR2 is SASEGT. The method behind the library was the immunoSEQ multiplex PCR assay. For the multiplex PCR, a mixture combining 60 forward primers for TCR Vbeta segments and 13 reverse primers for TCR Jbeta segments was used. The CDR3 region of rearranged TCR beta genes was amplified from genomic DNA with a multiplex PCR assay. On the Illumina HiSeq System, the amplified TCR beta libraries were sequenced as 87-base-pair reads. Per the authors' processing: A later analysis counted 75 million to 100 million unique TCR beta chains across the 600 to 850 repertoires, and some 11 million of these chains were shared by at least two donors. To remove PCR and sequencing errors, raw reads were error-corrected and collapsed into unique sequences using a nearest-neighbor algorithm that merged closely related sequences. CDR3 sequences were aligned to IMGT reference sequences to assign V, D and J gene segments. For a sequence to be retained, a match of at least six nucleotides to both a V gene segment and a J gene segment was required. Rearrangements were called productive when the CDR3 lacked stop codons and stayed in frame with V and J; all others were non-productive. Following IMGT convention, CDR3 was defined as the stretch from the second conserved V-encoded cysteine up to the conserved J-encoded phenylalanine. In an earlier analysis of more than 550 of the donors, sequences lacking an unambiguous match to a single V gene segment were excluded. An earlier analysis of under 750 of the donors called V segments functional above 56.7% productive rearrangements and segregating when the between-donor standard deviation exceeded 5%. A statistical classification framework was developed to diagnose cytomegalovirus status using the catalog of TCR beta chain sequences. In a later analysis, V and J genes were assigned by comparing TCR nucleotide sequences against IMGT/GENE-DB human TR gene sequences. A later analysis assigned CDR3 sequences and most-parsimonious VDJ recombination scenarios with the TCRdist pipeline. In a later analysis, every TCR beta chain was defined by the combination of its CDR3 amino acid sequence and its V-gene family, and reads without a unique V-gene family were dropped. A later analysis removed 550 to 700 highly shared, low-generation-probability nucleotide sequences to deal with suspected cross-contamination and a sequencing artifact. For each public chain, a later analysis derived a clonal expansion index from normalized ranks of inferred template counts within each repertoire. In a later analysis, generation probabilities were computed using a VDJ recombination model fitted to out-of-frame rearrangements, and the results were checked against IGoR. In a later analysis, TCR-TCR, TCR-HLA and TCR-CMV co-occurrence was scored with hypergeometric tests, and a repertoire-size bias correction was applied to TCR pairs. In a later analysis, false discovery rates were estimated by permuting HLA or CMV assignments 20 times. A later analysis grouped co-occurring TCRs with DBSCAN, adding TCRdist sequence similarity when clustering within HLA-allele-positive subsets. For co-occurrence clustering, repertoires with fewer than 30,000 or more than 120,000 public chains were excluded, along with roughly 5 repertoires with anomalous nucleotide sharing. The clones in this table, taken by TCRdb from immuneACCESS, are in-frame only. Not every clone is retained; where verified, under half of the shortfall comes from an unresolved V gene, and the cause of the rest is unknown. V, J and clone size are taken as reported in that table, and D and trimming were inferred from the DNA itself. The sample includes under 150,000 clones, with roughly 67% observed a single time. The leading ten clones occupy about 8.5% of the sample.

The rearrangement combines TRBV6-1 with TRBJ1-1, with TRBD1 matching 10 junction bases. Sequences were obtained from PBMCs. The sequence was collected from a man between 18 and 29 years old in good health and CMV-seropositive. The DNA is as follows: TGTGCCAGCAGTGGGGGGACAGGGGCGAACACTGAAGCTTTCTTT. Its product reads: CASSGGTGANTEAFF.